This T cell receptor beta chain was identified during a study of T cells in Graves' hyperthyroidism and ophthalmopathy. Turning to the study itself: Initial diagnosis, before any treatment, was when peripheral blood was collected.

The CDR3 regions of TCR beta were amplified from RNA transcripts. Using the HTBI primer set, a first-round RT-PCR was run on the TCR CDR3. A single record per CDR3 protein comes from TCRdb applying MiXCR to the multiplex PCR reads. Seen here are 450,000 to 650,000 distinct CDR3 sequences, 12% to 15% observed once, and the top ten hold 6.5% to 9%. In the ophthalmopathy cohort, Clinical Activity Score was at least 3, NOSPECS grade at least 4, and duration under 3 months. The CDR3 loop spans 19 amino acids. The V gene end was trimmed by 1 base and the J gene end by 5 bases; junction bases not matched to a gene: 10. Germline loops: CDR1 LGHNA, CDR2 YNFKEQ. This clonotype was recorded many times.

The receptor was isolated from a woman aged 18-35 years with Graves' ophthalmopathy. Sequenced: blood. V is TRBV4-2 and J is TRBJ2-3; 15 bases line up with TRBD2. In DNA, the CDR3 is TGTGCCAGCAGCCAAGCGATTAGGACTAGCGGGAGGGCCGAAGATACGCAGTATTTT. It encodes CASSQAIRTSGRAEDTQYF.